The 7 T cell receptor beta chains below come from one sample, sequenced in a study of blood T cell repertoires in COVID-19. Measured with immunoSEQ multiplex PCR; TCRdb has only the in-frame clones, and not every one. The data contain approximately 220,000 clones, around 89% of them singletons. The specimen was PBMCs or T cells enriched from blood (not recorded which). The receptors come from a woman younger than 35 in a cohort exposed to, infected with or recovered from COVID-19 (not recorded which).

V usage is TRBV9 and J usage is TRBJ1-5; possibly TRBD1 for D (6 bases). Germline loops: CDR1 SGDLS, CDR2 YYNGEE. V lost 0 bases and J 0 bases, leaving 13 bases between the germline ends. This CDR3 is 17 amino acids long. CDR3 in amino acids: CASSVEDRPYSNQPQHF. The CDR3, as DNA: TGTGCCAGCAGCGTAGAGGACAGACCGTATAGCAATCAGCCCCAGCATTTT.

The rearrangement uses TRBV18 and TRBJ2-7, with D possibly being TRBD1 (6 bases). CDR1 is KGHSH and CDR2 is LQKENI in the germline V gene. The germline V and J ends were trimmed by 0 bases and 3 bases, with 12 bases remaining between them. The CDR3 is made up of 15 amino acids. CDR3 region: CASSPPGQGNYEQYF. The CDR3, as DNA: TGTGCCAGCTCACCACCGGGGCAGGGGAACTACGAGCAGTACTTC.

CDR3 in amino acids: CASSTSRSTEAFF. The CDR3 DNA is TGTGCCAGCAGTACGTCACGGAGCACTGAAGCTTTCTTT. This chain connects TRBV6-5 to TRBJ1-1; unclear D gene. V was shortened by 5 bases and J by 4 bases, with 11 bases between the two germline ends. Germline V gives CDR1 MNHEY, CDR2 SVGAGI. This CDR3 has 13 residues.

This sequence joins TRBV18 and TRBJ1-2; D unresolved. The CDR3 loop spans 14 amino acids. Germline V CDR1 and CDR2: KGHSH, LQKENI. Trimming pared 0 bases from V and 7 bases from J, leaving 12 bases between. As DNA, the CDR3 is TGTGCCAGCTCACCACCGTCGGTGGAGGGTGGCTACACCTTC. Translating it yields CASSPPSVEGGYTF. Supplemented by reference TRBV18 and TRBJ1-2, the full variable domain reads NAGVMQNPRHLVRRRGQEARLRCSPMKGHSHVYWYRQLPEEGLKFMVYLQKENIIDESGMPKERFSAEFPKEGPSILRIQQVVRGDSAAYFCASSPPSVEGGYTFGSGTRLTVV.

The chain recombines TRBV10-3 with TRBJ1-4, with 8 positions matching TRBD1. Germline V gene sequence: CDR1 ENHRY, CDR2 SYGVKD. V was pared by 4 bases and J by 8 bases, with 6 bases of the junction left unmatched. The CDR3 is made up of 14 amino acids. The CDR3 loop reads CAISGTGGEEKLFF. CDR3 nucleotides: TGTGCCATCAGTGGTACAGGGGGAGAGGAAAAACTGTTTTTT.

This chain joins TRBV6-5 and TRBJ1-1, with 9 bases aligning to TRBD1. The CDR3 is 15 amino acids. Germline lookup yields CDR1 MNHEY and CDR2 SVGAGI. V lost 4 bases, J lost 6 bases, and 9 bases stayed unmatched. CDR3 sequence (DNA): TGTGCCAGCAGTTGGGGGCCGGGACAGGGCCCTGAAGCTTTCTTT. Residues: CASSWGPGQGPEAFF.

CDR3 sequence reads: CASSTGQGGGYTF. The CDR3 DNA reads as TGTGCCAGCAGTACAGGACAGGGTGGAGGCTACACCTTC. This rearrangement joins TRBV2 to TRBJ1-2; TRBD1 matches 8 bases. CDR1 and CDR2 (germline): SNHLY, FYNNEI. With 5 bases clipped from V and 8 bases from J, the junction kept 7 bases outside the gene matches. This CDR3 has 13 residues.